Below are 22 T cell receptor beta chains sequenced from a single sample in a study of OX40 agonist ivuxolimab in advanced cancers. The repertoire was sequenced with immunoSEQ multiplex PCR; TCRdb's copy has only in-frame clones and lacks some. Seen here are about 72,000 clones, roughly nine tenths observed once, and the top ten hold about an eighth. Sequencing used CD4+ or CD8+ T cells sorted from blood, obtained in a trial of the OX40 agonist ivuxolimab. Receptor source: an adult with an advanced solid tumor such as melanoma, head and neck, liver or kidney cancer.

Remarks on this clone: The sample carries other DNA sequences with the same CDR3. The chain carries TRBV6-6 and TRBJ2-2; D gene uncertain. V shed 3 bases and J shed 1 base, with 9 bases lying between them. CDR3 length equals 15 residues. The germline V gene has CDR1 MNHNY and CDR2 SVGAGI (reference sequence). The CDR3 loop is CASSYRGLNTGELFF. The CDR3, as DNA: TGTGCCAGCAGTTATCGCGGCCTGAACACCGGGGAGCTGTTTTTT.

This chain joins TRBV18 and TRBJ2-7; tentative D call: TRBD1 (5 bases). CDR3 size: 13 residues. CDR1 KGHSH and CDR2 LQKENI come from the germline V gene. V was pared by 2 bases and J by 3 bases, with 8 bases between. CDR3 sequence: CASSPSGFYEQYF. The CDR3 coding sequence is TGTGCCAGCTCACCATCAGGGTTCTACGAGCAGTACTTC.

This chain uses TRBV6-5 with TRBJ2-7, with D tentatively TRBD2 (6 bases). This CDR3 comprises 15 residues. CDR1 is MNHEY and CDR2 is SVGAGI in the germline V gene. V was cut by 0 bases and J by 0 bases, with 9 bases left in between. As DNA, the CDR3 is TGTGCCAGCAGTTACTCTCTGGGGGGCTCCTACGAGCAGTACTTC. Protein product: CASSYSLGGSYEQYF.

The rearrangement uses TRBV18 and TRBJ1-3, with a tentative D call TRBD1 (5 bases). CDR3 length: 13 residues. The V gene lost 8 bases and the J gene lost 3 bases, with 11 bases spanning the gap. Germline values: CDR1 KGHSH, CDR2 LQKENI. CDR3 sequence reads: CASQGEVGNTIYF. The CDR3 DNA sequence: TGTGCCAGCCAAGGGGAGGTTGGAAACACCATATATTTT.

The CDR3 loop reads CASSQDSMNTEAFF. The CDR3 nucleotides are TGCGCCAGCAGCCAAGACAGCATGAACACTGAAGCTTTCTTT. V gene TRBV4-1 combines with J gene TRBJ1-1; D unresolved. V gave up 0 bases and J gave up 0 bases, with 5 bases separating them. This CDR3 is 14 amino acids long. The germline V gene has CDR1 MGHRA and CDR2 YSYEKL.

This chain links TRBV2 with TRBJ1-2; 7 bases agree with TRBD1. This CDR3 has 14 residues. After removal of 4 bases from V and 1 base from J, the junction contained 3 bases not matched to a gene. Germline V gives CDR1 SNHLY, CDR2 FYNNEI. In DNA form, the CDR3 reads TGTGCCAGCAGTGCCCGACAGGGTAACTATGGCTACACCTTC. Translating it yields CASSARQGNYGYTF.

The chain combines TRBV9 with TRBJ2-7; D is undetermined. Trimming cost V 1 base and J 0 bases, with 8 bases left between them. Germline V gene data show CDR1 as SGDLS and CDR2 as YYNGEE. CDR3 length: 14 amino acids. The CDR3 bases are TGTGCCAGCAGCGTAACAGCGTACTCCTACGAGCAGTACTTC. Protein sequence: CASSVTAYSYEQYF.

V is TRBV10-2 and J is TRBJ1-2; 7 positions match TRBD1. The V segment lost 3 bases and the J segment 4 bases; nucleotides outside the gene matches: 5. The CDR3 has 14 amino acids. Germline loops: CDR1 WSHSY, CDR2 SAAADI. CDR3 nucleotide sequence: TGCGCCAGCAGTGACAGGGGGTATTCCTATGGCTACACCTTC. Its translation is CASSDRGYSYGYTF.

The chain couples TRBV5-1 to TRBJ2-2; D might be TRBD2 (5 bases). Germline V gene data show CDR1 as SGHRS and CDR2 as YFSETQ. CDR3 length: 17 amino acids. The V end was cut by 4 bases, the J end by 3 bases, with 19 bases between. The CDR3: CASSSGKAADYTGELFF. The CDR3 nucleotides are TGCGCCAGCAGCAGTGGAAAAGCGGCCGATTACACCGGGGAGCTGTTTTTT.

The chain recombines TRBV19 with TRBJ1-5; D possibly corresponds to TRBD1 (5 bases). Looked up from germline, CDR1 is LNHDA and CDR2 is SQIVND (reference sequence). V shed 6 bases and J shed 8 bases, with 26 bases lying between them. The CDR3 loop spans 17 amino acids. The DNA of the CDR3 is TGTGCCAGTAGCCCATGGGACCGGGACCCGGGACTTGAGCCCCAGCATTTT. It specifies CASSPWDRDPGLEPQHF.

This chain uses TRBV19 with TRBJ2-2, with 11 bases fitting TRBD1. The germline CDR1 and CDR2 sequences are LNHDA and SQIVND (reference sequence). The CDR3 consists of 16 residues. V shed 7 bases and J 5 bases; nucleotides not matched to a gene: 9. This chain's CDR3 is CASTDRGTGGTGELFF. The CDR3 region has the DNA TGTGCCAGTACCGACCGGGGGACAGGGGGAACCGGGGAGCTGTTTTTT. The full variable domain, its missing parts supplied by reference TRBV19 and TRBJ2-2, is DGGITQSPKYLFRKEGQNVTLSCEQNLNHDAMYWYRQDPGQGLRLIYYSQIVNDFQKGDIAEGYSVSREKKESFPLTVTSAQKNPTAFYLCASTDRGTGGTGELFFGEGSRLTVL.

This chain links TRBV10-2 with TRBJ1-5; D unresolved. The V gene lost 6 bases and the J gene lost 9 bases, with 12 bases spanning the gap. The V gene's germline CDR1 is WSHSY and CDR2 SAAADI. The CDR3 extends over 12 amino acids. The CDR3 DNA is TGCGCCAGCAGAGCGGGAGAGGGGCCCCAGCATTTT. Its protein is CASRAGEGPQHF.

The chain links TRBV6-5 to TRBJ2-5; TRBD2 agrees at 8 bases. The CDR3 sequence is 14 residues long. CDR1 is MNHEY and CDR2 is SVGAGI in the germline V gene. The V and J ends lost 4 bases and 4 bases, in that order; junction bases with no gene match: 5. This CDR3 is CASSSVGLAETQYF. The CDR3 DNA follows: TGTGCCAGCAGTTCAGTCGGACTAGCAGAGACCCAGTACTTC.

The V gene is TRBV11-2, the J gene TRBJ2-1, with unresolved D. Trimming took off 0 bases at V and 7 bases at J, with 10 bases between the two ends. There are 14 residues in the CDR3. The germline V gene has CDR1 SGHAT and CDR2 FQNNGV. CDR3 sequence (DNA): TGTGCCAGCAGCTTAGATTGGCTCAAAAATGAGCAGTTCTTC. It codes for CASSLDWLKNEQFF.

This sequence joins TRBV5-1 and TRBJ2-5; TRBD1 aligns across 12 bases. The CDR3 has 15 residues. Germline lookup yields CDR1 SGHRS and CDR2 YFSETQ. The V gene end was trimmed by 5 bases and the J gene end by 5 bases; junction bases not matched to a gene: 7. CDR3 region: CASRPGTGGDETQYF. In DNA, the CDR3 is TGCGCCAGCAGACCCGGGACAGGGGGCGATGAGACCCAGTACTTC.

The V gene is TRBV5-1, the J gene TRBJ2-7; 7 bases are a match to TRBD1. CDR3 length equals 15 residues. The ends lost 5 bases at V and 4 bases at J; junction bases unmatched: 12. From germline, CDR1 is SGHRS and CDR2 YFSETQ. The CDR3 coding sequence is TGCGCCAGCAGACCTTTTAGGGGGCGCGGGTACGAGCAGTACTTC. Its protein is CASRPFRGRGYEQYF.

The CDR3 here is CAISDLGQGANYGYTF. The CDR3 nucleotides read TGTGCCATCAGTGACCTGGGACAGGGGGCTAACTATGGCTACACCTTC. The chain is built from TRBV10-3 and TRBJ1-2; 11 bases line up with TRBD1. Unmatched junction bases numbered 3, after V lost 3 bases and J lost 0 bases. Germline V gives CDR1 ENHRY, CDR2 SYGVKD. CDR3 length equals 16 residues.

CDR3 nucleotides: TGTGCCAGCTCACCACCGGGGGTGAGGCAAGAGACCCAGTACTTC. Protein sequence: CASSPPGVRQETQYF. This chain uses TRBV18 with TRBJ2-5; the D call may be TRBD1 or TRBD2 (5 bases each). In germline, CDR1 is KGHSH, CDR2 LQKENI. The CDR3 has 15 amino acids. Trimming took off 0 bases at V and 2 bases at J, with 10 bases between the two ends.

The chain links TRBV6-1 to TRBJ2-4; unclear D gene. CDR3 size: 14 residues. Trimming left V 6 bases short and J 3 bases short, with 12 bases between. The germline V gene has CDR1 MNHNS and CDR2 SASEGT. The CDR3 DNA reads as TGTGCCAGCAGGGTGAATCTAGGCAAAAACATTCAGTACTTC. It codes for CASRVNLGKNIQYF.

V is TRBV5-6 and J is TRBJ2-7, with 8 bases identical to TRBD1. Germline V gene data show CDR1 as SGHDT and CDR2 as YYEEEE. V lost 3 bases to trimming and J lost 3 bases; unmatched junction nucleotides: 8. This CDR3 comprises 15 residues. CDR3 DNA sequence: TGTGCCAGCAGCTCTACCAGGGGGCTCAACTACGAGCAGTACTTC. The encoded protein is CASSSTRGLNYEQYF. Filled out from reference TRBV5-6 and TRBJ2-7, the complete variable domain reads DAGVTQSPTHLIKTRGQQVTLRCSPKSGHDTVSWYQQALGQGPQFIFQYYEEEERQRGNFPDRFSGHQFPNYSSELNVNALLLGDSALYLCASSSTRGLNYEQYFGPGTRLTVT.

The chain couples TRBV4-2 to TRBJ1-2; 7 bases align to TRBD1. V shed 0 bases and J 4 bases; nucleotides not matched to a gene: 11. This CDR3 is built from 17 residues. Per the germline V gene, CDR1 is LGHNA and CDR2 is YNFKEQ. Here the CDR3 reads CASSQEGVTGFFYGYTF. In DNA, the CDR3 is TGTGCCAGCAGCCAAGAAGGAGTGACAGGGTTTTTCTATGGCTACACCTTC.

J is TRBJ1-2 and V is TRBV18; 7 bases match TRBD1. The CDR3 runs 16 residues. The germline V gene has CDR1 KGHSH and CDR2 LQKENI. Trimming took 4 bases from V and 8 from J; bases not matched to a gene: 16. The CDR3 region is CASSLTQTGLKEGYTF. The CDR3 nucleotides read TGTGCCAGCTCACTAACCCAGACAGGGTTGAAAGAGGGCTACACCTTC.